This T cell receptor beta chain was identified in a study of shared clonotypes between healthy human individuals. Findings of the study overall: Generation probability values for non-shared clonotypes were lower than those for clonotypes shared by all four donors.

Clones were sequenced by immunoSEQ multiplex PCR, and TCRdb holds only the in-frame ones, with some missing. This table holds under 1,100,000 clones, 60% to 80% found once. CDR1 LNHDA and CDR2 SQIVND come from the germline V gene (reference sequence). The CDR3 length is 14 residues. V trimming: 5 bases; J trimming: 5 bases; junction bases outside the gene matches: 5. With regard to this clone: Its antigen is still unknown.

Subsets obtained from CD4+ cells comprised CD45RA+ naive and CD45RA-negative memory cells. Sequencing was carried out using memory CD4+ T cells sorted from blood. The subset: CD45RA-negative fraction. The gene calls are TRBV19 and TRBJ2-5; TRBD1 matches 10 bases. This clonotype was obtained from a man aged 18 to 30 in good health. The DNA for the CDR3 is TGTGCCAGTAGTGTCGGGACAGGGGTCGAGACCCAGTACTTC. Residues: CASSVGTGVETQYF.